These T cell receptor beta chains were read from a single sample in a study of shared clonotypes between healthy human individuals. Generated by immunoSEQ multiplex PCR, the TCRdb table keeps only in-frame clones and is missing some. This table has roughly 320,000 clones, around nine tenths appearing once. The specimen sequenced was memory CD8+ T cells sorted from blood. The receptors were sampled from a man aged 18-30 years in good health. Each CDR3 is given with its conserved first and last residue. D genes are given only for firm matches. Where a row states a size, it is once, few, many or the class of an expanded clone; other rows omit it.

d_call,v_call,clone_size,j_call,cdr3_nt,cdr3_aa
TRBD1,TRBV19,-,TRBJ2-1,TGTGCCAGTAGTATCGCCCAGGGGGAGAATGAGCAGTTCTTC,CASSIAQGENEQFF
-,TRBV6-1,-,TRBJ2-1,TGTGCCAGCCTTGGCGGTGAGCAGTTCTTC,CASLGGEQFF
TRBD1,TRBV7-8,few,TRBJ1-2,TGTGCCAGCAGCTCGGATATAGGGACAGACGGGGGCTACACCTTC,CASSSDIGTDGGYTF
-,TRBV18,-,TRBJ2-5,TGTGCCAGCTCACCAGTGGCAGGACAAGAGACCCAGTACTTC,CASSPVAGQETQYF
TRBD2,TRBV4-1,once,TRBJ2-2,TGCGCCAGCAGCCAAGAACAGACTAGCGCCCCGAACACCGGGGAGCTGTTTTTT,CASSQEQTSAPNTGELFF
-,TRBV11-2,-,TRBJ2-1,TGTGCCAGCAGCCTAGTCCCGGATGAGCAGTTCTTC,CASSLVPDEQFF
TRBD1,TRBV27,-,TRBJ2-7,TGTGCCAGCAGTTTCGGACAGGGGATCAACGAGCAGTACTTC,CASSFGQGINEQYF
-,TRBV6-1,-,TRBJ1-5,TGTGCCAGCAGTGAATCCCCAGGGAGCAATCAGCCCCAGCATTTT,CASSESPGSNQPQHF
-,TRBV10-2,-,TRBJ2-1,TGCGCCAGCAGTGAGTACCCCGGGACTTTAAACAATGAGCAGTTCTTC,CASSEYPGTLNNEQFF
TRBD2,TRBV2,few,TRBJ2-2,TGTGCCAGCAGTGACTTAGCGGGAGTGGGCACCGGGGAGCTGTTTTTT,CASSDLAGVGTGELFF
-,TRBV28,-,TRBJ2-5,TGTGCCAGCAGTTGGGGTGTGGTCACAGGCCAAGAGACCCAGTACTTC,CASSWGVVTGQETQYF
-,TRBV29-1,-,TRBJ2-7,TGCAGCGCTGGACCGAAGCAGTACTTC,CSAGPKQYF
-,TRBV9,-,TRBJ1-2,TGTGCCAGCTCGGGAGGGGCGGGTGGCTACACCTTC,CASSGGAGGYTF
-,TRBV29-1,-,TRBJ1-1,TGCAGCGTTGCCCACAGAGACACTGAAGCTTTCTTT,CSVAHRDTEAFF
-,TRBV13,-,TRBJ2-5,TGTGCCAGCAGCCCCCAAGAGACCCAGTACTTC,CASSPQETQYF
-,TRBV29-1,-,TRBJ1-2,TGCAGCGTTGAAGATCGTCACAGTCTCGCCTATGGCTACACCTTC,CSVEDRHSLAYGYTF
TRBD2,TRBV28,-,TRBJ2-3,TGTGCCAGCAGTTTATCCCTGACTAGCGGGGGACCGACAGATACGCAGTATTTT,CASSLSLTSGGPTDTQYF
-,TRBV10-1,-,TRBJ2-3,TGCGCCAGCAGTGAGTCGCGAGGGGGAGGAGATACGCAGTATTTT,CASSESRGGGDTQYF
-,TRBV4-3,-,TRBJ2-1,TGCGCCAGCAGCCAAGATCGACAAAGGGGAGGTGACAATGAGCAGTTCTTC,CASSQDRQRGGDNEQFF
TRBD1,TRBV7-9,once,TRBJ2-3,TGTGCCAGCAGTCGGGACAGGGGAGTATCAGATACGCAGTATTTT,CASSRDRGVSDTQYF
TRBD1,TRBV5-1,-,TRBJ2-1,TGCGCCAGCAGCCTGGGGACAGGAAGAGATGAGCAGTTCTTC,CASSLGTGRDEQFF
TRBD1,TRBV15,-,TRBJ1-2,TGTGCCACCGGGAGACAGGGGGATTTCTATGGCTACACCTTC,CATGRQGDFYGYTF
-,TRBV5-6,-,TRBJ2-7,TGTGCCAGCAGCTTGGACGAAAGGGACACCAGCCCGCTCTACGAGCAGTACTTC,CASSLDERDTSPLYEQYF
TRBD2,TRBV7-6,-,TRBJ2-1,TGTGCCAGCAGCTGGACTAGCGGGGGTGTTAATGAGCAGTTCTTC,CASSWTSGGVNEQFF
-,TRBV14,-,TRBJ1-2,TGTGCCAGCAGCCAAGAAGAGGCCTATGGCTACACCTTC,CASSQEEAYGYTF
-,TRBV11-2,-,TRBJ1-3,TGTGCCAGCAGCTTACGCAGGGGCAGCTCTGGAAACACCATATATTTT,CASSLRRGSSGNTIYF
-,TRBV12-5,-,TRBJ2-7,TGTGCTAGTAGGAGGGGGCCCTCCTACGAGCAGTACTTC,CASRRGPSYEQYF
-,TRBV27,-,TRBJ2-7,TGTGCCAGCAGTCTAATCAGCTCCTACGAGCAGTACTTC,CASSLISSYEQYF
TRBD1,TRBV7-9,once,TRBJ1-1,TGTGCCAGCAGCTCCTCCAGGGGGCAATGGAACACTGAAGCTTTCTTT,CASSSSRGQWNTEAFF
-,TRBV4-2,-,TRBJ1-5,TGTGCCAGCAGCCAAGATGGGACCGGACAGATAAGCAATCAGCCCCAGCATTTT,CASSQDGTGQISNQPQHF
-,TRBV6-5,-,TRBJ1-2,TGTGCCAGCAGTTACCGGGACACCCCATATGGCTACACCTTC,CASSYRDTPYGYTF
-,TRBV9,-,TRBJ2-5,TGTGCCAGCAGCGTTCGGGCAATCGGGACGGGTGGAGAGACCCAGTACTTC,CASSVRAIGTGGETQYF
-,TRBV6-5,-,TRBJ1-1,TGTGCCAGCAGTTACTGGGGGGAGGGTTTCTCTGAAGCTTTCTTT,CASSYWGEGFSEAFF
TRBD2,TRBV27,-,TRBJ2-1,TGTGCCAGCACCCTAGCGGGCTCCTACAATGAGCAGTTCTTC,CASTLAGSYNEQFF
-,TRBV30,-,TRBJ1-1,TGTGCCTGGAGTGGGGTGGGCTACACTGAAGCTTTCTTT,CAWSGVGYTEAFF
TRBD2,TRBV5-6,-,TRBJ2-5,TGTGCCAGCAGCTTGGTAGGGCGGGAGAGCCCAGAGACCCAGTACTTC,CASSLVGRESPETQYF
-,TRBV5-6,-,TRBJ2-5,TGTGCCAGCAGCGAGGGACGGGAAGAGACCCAGTACTTC,CASSEGREETQYF
TRBD1,TRBV29-1,-,TRBJ2-1,TGCAGCGTTGGAGGAGTCGGGGACAGCTCCTACAATGAGCAGTTCTTC,CSVGGVGDSSYNEQFF
-,TRBV6-6,-,TRBJ2-7,TGTGCCAGCAGTCCAATCACGACAAGCACTAGCGAGCAGTACTTC,CASSPITTSTSEQYF
TRBD1,TRBV27,-,TRBJ1-1,TGTGCCAGCAGTTCATCGACAGGGCTGAACACTGAAGCTTTCTTT,CASSSSTGLNTEAFF
-,TRBV29-1,-,TRBJ1-2,TGCAGCGCCCCCACTGGTTACCTAGGCTACACCTTC,CSAPTGYLGYTF
-,TRBV2,-,TRBJ2-5,TGTGCCAGCAGTACAGGGATCTCTTACCAAGAGACCCAGTACTTC,CASSTGISYQETQYF
-,TRBV2,-,TRBJ1-3,TGTGCCAGCAGTGGAGGAGGGGCACACACCATATATTTT,CASSGGGAHTIYF
-,TRBV2,-,TRBJ1-4,TGTGCCAGCACCCGGGCCTCGTGGGAAAAACTGTTTTTT,CASTRASWEKLFF
-,TRBV4-3,-,TRBJ2-7,TGCGCCAGCAGCCAAGAACCAGGGCCGGGTTACGAGCAGTACTTC,CASSQEPGPGYEQYF